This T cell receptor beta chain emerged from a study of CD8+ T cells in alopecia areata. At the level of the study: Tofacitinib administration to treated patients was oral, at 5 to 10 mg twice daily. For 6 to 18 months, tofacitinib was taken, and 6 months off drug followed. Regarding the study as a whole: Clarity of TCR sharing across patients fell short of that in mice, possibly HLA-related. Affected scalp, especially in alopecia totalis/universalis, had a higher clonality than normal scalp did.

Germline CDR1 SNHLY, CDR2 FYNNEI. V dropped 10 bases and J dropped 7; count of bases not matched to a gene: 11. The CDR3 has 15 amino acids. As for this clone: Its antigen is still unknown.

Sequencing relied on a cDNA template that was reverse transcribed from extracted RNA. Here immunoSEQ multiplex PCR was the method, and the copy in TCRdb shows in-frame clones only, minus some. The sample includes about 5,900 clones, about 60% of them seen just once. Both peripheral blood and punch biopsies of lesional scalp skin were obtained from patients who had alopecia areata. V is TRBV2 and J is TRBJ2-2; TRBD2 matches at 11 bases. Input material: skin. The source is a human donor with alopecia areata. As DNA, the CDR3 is TGTGCCATGCCCCTTAGCGGGAGGGCCGGCGGGGAGCTGTTTTTT. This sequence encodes CAMPLSGRAGGELFF.